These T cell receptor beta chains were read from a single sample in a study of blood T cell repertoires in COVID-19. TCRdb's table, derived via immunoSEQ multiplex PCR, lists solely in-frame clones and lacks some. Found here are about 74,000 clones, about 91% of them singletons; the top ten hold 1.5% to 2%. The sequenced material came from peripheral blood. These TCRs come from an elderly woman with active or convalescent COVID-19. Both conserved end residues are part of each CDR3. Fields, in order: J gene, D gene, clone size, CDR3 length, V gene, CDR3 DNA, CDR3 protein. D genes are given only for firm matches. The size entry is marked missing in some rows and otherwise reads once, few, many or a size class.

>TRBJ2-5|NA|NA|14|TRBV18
TGTGCCAGCTCACCCCGGACACGTCAAGAGACCCAGTACTTC
CASSPRTRQETQYF
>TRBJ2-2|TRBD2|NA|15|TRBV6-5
TGTGCCAGCAGACTAGCGGGAGGTTACACCGGGGAGCTGTTTTTT
CASRLAGGYTGELFF
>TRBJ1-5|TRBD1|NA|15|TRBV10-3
TGTGCCATCAGAGACTCCAGGGGGAACAATCAGCCCCAGCATTTT
CAIRDSRGNNQPQHF
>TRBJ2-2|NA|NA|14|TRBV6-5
TGTGCCAGCAGCCGAGGGTGGGACACCGGGGAGCTGTTTTTT
CASSRGWDTGELFF
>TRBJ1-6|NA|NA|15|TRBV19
TGTGCCACCCGCGGAGGGTTGACCTATAATTCACCCCTCCACTTT
CATRGGLTYNSPLHF
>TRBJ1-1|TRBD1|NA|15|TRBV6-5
TGTGCCAGCAGTTCCCCAGGGGGCGCGTCCACTGAAGCTTTCTTT
CASSSPGGASTEAFF
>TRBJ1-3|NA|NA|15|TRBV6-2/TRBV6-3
TGTGCCAGCAGTTCCCCGACTCGCAGCGGAAACACCATATATTTT
CASSSPTRSGNTIYF
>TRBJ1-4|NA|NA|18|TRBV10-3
TGTGCCATCAGTGGTTCGCAGGCGGCAAAGGGGACTAATGAAAAACTGTTTTTT
CAISGSQAAKGTNEKLFF
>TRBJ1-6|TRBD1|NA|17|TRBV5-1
TGCGCCAGCTCCGGCCCCTCTCCGGGACAGGGTGGTTCACCCCTCCACTTT
CASSGPSPGQGGSPLHF
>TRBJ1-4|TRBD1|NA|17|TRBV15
TGTGCCACCAGCAGAGATCCCCCGGGACAGGGAAACGAAAAACTGTTTTTT
CATSRDPPGQGNEKLFF
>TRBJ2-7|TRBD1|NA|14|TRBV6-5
TGTGCCAGCAGTTTGGGACAGGGGACCTACGAGCAGTACTTC
CASSLGQGTYEQYF
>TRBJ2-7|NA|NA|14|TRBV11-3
TGTGCCAGCAGCTTAGATAGGCGGGTCTCCGAGCAGTACTTC
CASSLDRRVSEQYF
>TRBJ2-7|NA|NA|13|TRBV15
TGTGCCACCAGCAGGGGTCAGGGTGGCGAGCAGTACTTC
CATSRGQGGEQYF
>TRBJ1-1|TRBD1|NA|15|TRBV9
TGTGCCAGCAGCCGCGTACAGGGGATTGGCACTGAAGCTTTCTTT
CASSRVQGIGTEAFF
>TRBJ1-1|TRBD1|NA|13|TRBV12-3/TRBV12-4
TGTGCCAGCATCTTGAGGGGGCGCACTGAAGCTTTCTTT
CASILRGRTEAFF
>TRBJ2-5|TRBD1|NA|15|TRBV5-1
TGCGCCAGCAGCCTCGGGACAGGGGGTTTTGAGACCCAGTACTTC
CASSLGTGGFETQYF
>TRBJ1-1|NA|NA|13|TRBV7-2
TGTGCCAGCAGAATCGACAGGAACACTGAAGCTTTCTTT
CASRIDRNTEAFF
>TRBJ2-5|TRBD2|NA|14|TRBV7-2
TGTGCCAGCAGCCGGGGACTAGCGGGGCGGGACCAGTACTTC
CASSRGLAGRDQYF
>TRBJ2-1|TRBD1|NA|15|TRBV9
TGTGCCAGCAGCTCGACAGGGAGCTCCTACAATGAGCAGTTCTTC
CASSSTGSSYNEQFF
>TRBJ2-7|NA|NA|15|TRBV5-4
TGTGCCAGCAGCTTCCCTCAGGGGCAAGCCCCCCTTAGCGACTTC
CASSFPQGQAPLSDF
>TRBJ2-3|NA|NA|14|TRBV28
TGTGCCACCTTGGATGTGGGAGTAAGGTATACGCAGTATTTT
CATLDVGVRYTQYF
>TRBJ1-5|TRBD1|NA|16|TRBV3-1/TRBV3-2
TGTGCCAGCAGCCAAGCCGGGACAGGGGAAGGTCAGCCCCAGCATTTT
CASSQAGTGEGQPQHF
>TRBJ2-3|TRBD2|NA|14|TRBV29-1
TGCAGCGTTAACGCGGGAGGGGGGGCAGATACGCAGTATTTT
CSVNAGGGADTQYF
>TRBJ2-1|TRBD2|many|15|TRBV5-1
TGCGTCACGAGCTTGCAACCTAGCGGGGCTGACGCGCAGTTCTTC
CVTSLQPSGADAQFF
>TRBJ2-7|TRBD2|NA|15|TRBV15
TGTGCCACCAGCAGAGAAGGCGGGAGGGTTGGGGAGCAGTACTTC
CATSREGGRVGEQYF
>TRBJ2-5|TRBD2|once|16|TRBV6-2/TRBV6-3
TGTGCCAGCAGCGGCGGACTAGCGGGAGCTCGGGAGACCCAGTACTTC
CASSGGLAGARETQYF
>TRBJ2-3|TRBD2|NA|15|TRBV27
TGTGCCAGCAGTACCAGCGGGAGGGCGACAGATACGCAGTATTTT
CASSTSGRATDTQYF
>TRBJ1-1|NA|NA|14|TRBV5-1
TGCGCCAGCAGCTTCCAGGTGGGGAACACTGAAGCTTTCTTT
CASSFQVGNTEAFF
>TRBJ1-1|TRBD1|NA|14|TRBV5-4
TGTGCCAGCAGCTTACAGGGGGCGAGGACTGAAGCTTTCTTT
CASSLQGARTEAFF
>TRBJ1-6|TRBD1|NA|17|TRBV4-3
TGCGCCAGCAGCCGTGACCCGGACAGGGGCGTACGTTCACCCCTCCACTTT
CASSRDPDRGVRSPLHF
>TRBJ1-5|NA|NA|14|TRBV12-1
TGTGCCAGCAGCTTTGAACAGGTATATCAGCCCCAGCATTTT
CASSFEQVYQPQHF
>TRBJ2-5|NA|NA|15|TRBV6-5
TGTGCCAGCAGTTACTCGGTAGGGAGAGAAGAGACCCAGTACTTC
CASSYSVGREETQYF
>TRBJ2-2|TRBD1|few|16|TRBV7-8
TGTGCCAGCAGCCCCAGGACAGGGGGCAACACCGGGGAGCTGTTTTTT
CASSPRTGGNTGELFF
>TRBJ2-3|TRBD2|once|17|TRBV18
TGTGCCAGCTCACCACGACTAGCGGGGGGAAGCACAGATACGCAGTATTTT
CASSPRLAGGSTDTQYF
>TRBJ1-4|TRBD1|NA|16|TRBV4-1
TGCGCCAGCAGCCTAGCAGTAATGCAGGGGGATGAAAAACTGTTTTTT
CASSLAVMQGDEKLFF
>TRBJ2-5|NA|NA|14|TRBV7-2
TGTGCCAGCAGTCAAAACCGGGGCCAAGAGACCCAGTACTTC
CASSQNRGQETQYF
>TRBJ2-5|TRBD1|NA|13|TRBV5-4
TGTGCCAGCAGCCGGGACAGCCAAGAGACCCAGTACTTC
CASSRDSQETQYF
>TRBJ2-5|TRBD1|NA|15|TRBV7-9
TGTGCCAGCACCTCCGACAGGGGGTACCAAGAGACCCAGTACTTC
CASTSDRGYQETQYF
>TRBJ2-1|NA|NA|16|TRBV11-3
TGTGCCAGCAGCTCCCCGACTAGACTAGTCTACAATGAGCAGTTCTTC
CASSSPTRLVYNEQFF
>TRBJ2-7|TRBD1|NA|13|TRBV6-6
TGTGCCAGCCGGAGGGACAGGCCCTACGAGCAGTACTTC
CASRRDRPYEQYF
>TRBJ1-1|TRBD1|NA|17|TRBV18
TGTGCCAGCTCACCACCGGGACAGGGGACTGCCGCCGCTGAAGCTTTCTTT
CASSPPGQGTAAAEAFF
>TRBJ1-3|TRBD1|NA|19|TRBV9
TGTGCCAGCACCGCCCGGGACGGACAGGGCCCTTTCTCTGGAAACACCATATATTTT
CASTARDGQGPFSGNTIYF
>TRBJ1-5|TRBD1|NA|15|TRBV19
TGTGCCAGTAGTCTCCCCCTCAGGGGGCACCAGCCCCAGCATTTT
CASSLPLRGHQPQHF
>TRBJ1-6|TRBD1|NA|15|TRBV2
TGTGCCAGCAGTGAGTTGGTAGGAGGGGGCTCACCCCTCCACTTT
CASSELVGGGSPLHF
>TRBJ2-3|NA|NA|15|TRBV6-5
TGTGCCAGCAGCACAGGGTTTCTGGGCACAGATACGCAGTATTTT
CASSTGFLGTDTQYF
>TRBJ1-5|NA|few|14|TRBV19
TGTGCCAGTAGTCGGACTGCTCCGGGGCAGCCCCAGCATTTT
CASSRTAPGQPQHF
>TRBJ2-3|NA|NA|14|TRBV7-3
TGTGCCAGCAGCTTACAGGGGACCTTAGATACGCAGTATTTT
CASSLQGTLDTQYF
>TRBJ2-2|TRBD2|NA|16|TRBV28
TGTGCCAGCAGTTTACTAACTAGCGGGAGGGCCGGGGAGCTGTTTTTT
CASSLLTSGRAGELFF
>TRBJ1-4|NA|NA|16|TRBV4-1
TGCGCCAGCAGCCACACCAACGGGGGAACTAATGAAAAACTGTTTTTT
CASSHTNGGTNEKLFF
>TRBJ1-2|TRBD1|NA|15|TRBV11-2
TGTGCCAGCAGCTTCGGGACAGCTAATAACTATGGCTACACCTTC
CASSFGTANNYGYTF
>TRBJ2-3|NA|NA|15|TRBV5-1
TGCGCCAGCAGCTTTTCCCCGGGGAGCACAGATACGCAGTATTTT
CASSFSPGSTDTQYF
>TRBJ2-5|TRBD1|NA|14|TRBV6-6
TGTGCCAGCAGTCCCCCAGGGGGAAAAGAGACCCAGTACTTC
CASSPPGGKETQYF
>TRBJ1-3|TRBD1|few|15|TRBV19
TGTGCCAGTATCGGCAGGGGGGTATCTGGAAACACCATATATTTT
CASIGRGVSGNTIYF
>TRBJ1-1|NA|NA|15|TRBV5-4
TGTGCCAGCAGCAACTCGGCGGCGGGGAACACTGAAGCTTTCTTT
CASSNSAAGNTEAFF